The clone carrying this TCR beta chain was counted a single time. What it binds is not known. Cells defined as naive were viable CD3+CD4+ or CD3+CD8+ and CCR7+CD45RA+CD45RO-CD95-CD27+CD28+. On the day of bone marrow donation, the related graft donor provided peripheral blood. The data derive from a study of T cells after posttransplantation cyclophosphamide. Study-wide points: Recipient CMV seropositivity and CMV reactivation strongly tracked TRB clonality. Skin or GI-infiltrating T cells shared few TRB sequences with blood. Later post-transplant blood repertoires were often dominated by donor CD8+ memory clones.

TCRdb keeps only in-frame clones here, not all; method: immunoSEQ multiplex PCR. The table has fewer than 25,000 clones, less than 98% seen once. This sequence was found in a middle-aged man in good health, CMV-negative, and a related stem cell transplant donor. Sequencing was performed on naive CD4+ T cells sorted from PBMCs.

Written as DNA, the CDR3 is TGTGCCAGCAGGCCCAATTGGGGACAGGACGGGGAGCTGTTTTTT. Encoded protein: CASRPNWGQDGELFF. This chain uses TRBV6-1 with TRBJ2-2; TRBD1 matches at 8 bases. The CDR3 contains 15 residues. The trim removed 6 bases at V and 7 bases at J, leaving 10 bases unmatched. Germline CDR1 reads MNHNS; CDR2 reads SASEGT.